This paragraph covers one T cell receptor beta chain sequence. These data originate in a study of blood T cell repertoires in COVID-19. Produced via immunoSEQ multiplex PCR; TCRdb's table is partial and in-frame only. The repertoire consists of around 100,000 clones, with around 80% occurring once and the leading ten covering 0.8% to 0.9%. The length of the CDR3 is 17 residues. The V gene's germline CDR1 is MGHRA and CDR2 YSYEKL. Trimming cost V 0 bases and J 3 bases; bases outside gene matches: 11. This chain connects TRBV4-1 to TRBJ2-7, with 7 bases fitting TRBD2. Sequencing was done on a sample of peripheral blood. This receptor was taken from a woman aged 65 to 85 with acute or convalescent COVID-19. CDR3 protein: CASSQDRGASGDYEQYF. The DNA of the CDR3 is TGCGCCAGCAGCCAAGATCGAGGGGCTAGCGGAGACTACGAGCAGTACTTC.